Shown below are 26 T cell receptor beta chains from a single sample sequenced in a study of blood T cell repertoires in COVID-19. Sequencing was performed with immunoSEQ multiplex PCR; in TCRdb, only in-frame clones are kept and a portion is missing. Among some 160,000 clones listed, around four fifths were seen once. The sequenced material came from peripheral blood. The receptors derive from a man aged 70 or older with active or convalescent COVID-19.

This chain uses TRBV18 with TRBJ2-7, with 7 nucleotides matching TRBD1. This CDR3 has 15 amino acids. With 6 bases clipped from V and 0 bases from J, the junction kept 8 bases outside the gene matches. In germline, CDR1 is KGHSH, CDR2 LQKENI. CDR3 protein: CASSQGQPSSYEQYF. DNA of the CDR3: TGTGCCAGCTCTCAGGGACAGCCGAGCTCCTACGAGCAGTACTTC. Variable domain in full (rest from reference TRBV18 and TRBJ2-7): NAGVMQNPRHLVRRRGQEARLRCSPMKGHSHVYWYRQLPEEGLKFMVYLQKENIIDESGMPKERFSAEFPKEGPSILRIQQVVRGDSAAYFCASSQGQPSSYEQYFGPGTRLTVT.

The V gene is TRBV5-6, the J gene TRBJ1-2; 9 bases fit TRBD1. The junction had 17 bases not matched to a gene; V was cut back by 3 bases and J by 2 bases. Germline V CDR1 and CDR2: SGHDT, YYEEEE. This CDR3 is 19 amino acids long. CDR3 residues: CASSSLQGARGFGNYGYTF. The CDR3 DNA reads TGTGCCAGCAGCTCACTACAGGGGGCGCGGGGTTTTGGGAACTATGGCTACACCTTC.

The gene calls are TRBV30 and TRBJ2-1; possible D gene TRBD2, 6 bases. Germline CDR1 reads GTSNPN; CDR2 reads SVGIG (reference sequence). The CDR3 totals 14 residues. The germline V and J ends were trimmed by 2 bases and 5 bases, with 13 bases remaining between them. CDR3: CAWSRGLGNNEQFF. CDR3 DNA sequence: TGTGCCTGGAGTCGGGGGTTGGGGAACAATGAGCAGTTCTTC.

The CDR3 bases are TGTGCCACCATGGGACAGACCTTCACAGATACGCAGTATTTT. Amino acids: CATMGQTFTDTQYF. V usage is TRBV10-3 and J usage is TRBJ2-3; TRBD1 agrees at 7 bases. The junction had 9 bases not matched to a gene; V was cut back by 10 bases and J by 2 bases. Germline V gene data show CDR1 as ENHRY and CDR2 as SYGVKD. The CDR3 contains 14 residues.

V and J are TRBV20-1 and TRBJ2-3, with a possible D match to TRBD2 (6 bases). V was shortened by 5 bases and J by 8 bases, with 11 bases between the two germline ends. Germline lookup yields CDR1 DFQATT and CDR2 SNEGSKA (reference sequence). The CDR3 loop spans 11 amino acids. The CDR3 DNA is TGCAGTGCTTTAACAGCGGGTACGCAGTATTTT. This gives the protein CSALTAGTQYF.

The sample holds one count of this clone. The V call is TRBV6-5, the J call TRBJ1-2; a weak D match, TRBD1 (6 bases). Trimming took 6 bases from V and 6 from J, leaving 11 bases between them. Germline CDR1 and CDR2: MNHEY and SVGAGI. The CDR3 loop spans 12 amino acids. Here the CDR3 DNA reads TGTGCCAGCAGCAGGGGACCTCATGGCTACACCTTC. Translated, it gives CASSRGPHGYTF.

CDR3 bases: TGTGCCAGCAGCTTAGTTAAGGGGCATAATGAAAAACTGTTTTTT. Its protein is CASSLVKGHNEKLFF. The chain is built from TRBV7-9 and TRBJ1-4; possible D gene TRBD1, 5 bases. Germline values: CDR1 SEHNR, CDR2 FQNEAQ (reference sequence). The CDR3 sequence is 15 residues long. V lost 1 base and J 4 bases, leaving 10 bases between the germline ends.

This clone was detected once. The rearrangement joins TRBV5-5 to TRBJ1-2, with 7 bases fitting TRBD1. V lost 2 bases to trimming and J lost 2 bases; unmatched junction nucleotides: 6. The CDR3 has 15 residues. The germline gives CDR1 SGHKS, CDR2 YYEKEE (reference sequence). The CDR3 is CASSFTGVPNYGYTF. In DNA form, the CDR3 reads TGTGCCAGCAGCTTTACAGGGGTACCGAACTATGGCTACACCTTC.

This clone was counted a single time. The chain links TRBV9 to TRBJ2-3; no clear D. The length of the CDR3 is 14 residues. Germline assignment: CDR1 SGDLS and CDR2 YYNGEE. V was cut by 4 bases and J by 4 bases, with 13 bases left in between. CDR3 sequence reads: CASSTAARPDTQYF. The CDR3, as DNA: TGTGCCAGCAGCACCGCAGCTAGACCAGATACGCAGTATTTT.

The genes are TRBV4-1 and TRBJ2-3, with 7 positions matching TRBD2. Trimming at V came to 4 bases and at J to 13 bases, leaving 5 bases not matched to a gene. Germline CDR1 reads MGHRA; CDR2 reads YSYEKL. The CDR3 has 11 residues. In DNA, the CDR3 is TGCGCCAGCAGCCTCGGGACTAATAAGTATTTT. The encoded protein is CASSLGTNKYF.

The chain employs TRBV18 and TRBJ1-1; D is possibly TRBD1 (6 bases). CDR3 length equals 14 residues. Deletions cut 3 bases from V and 4 bases from J, with 12 bases between. CDR1 and CDR2 (germline): KGHSH, LQKENI. In DNA form, the CDR3 reads TGTGCCAGCTCACCCCTTTGGGACACCACTGAAGCTTTCTTT. It is translated as CASSPLWDTTEAFF.

This clone has just a few counts. CDR3: CASSLDTGVINEQFF. The CDR3 bases are TGTGCCAGCAGCTTGGATACGGGAGTCATCAATGAGCAGTTCTTC. The rearrangement joins TRBV5-8 to TRBJ2-1; D is possibly TRBD2 (6 bases). CDR3 length: 15 amino acids. CDR1 SGHTS and CDR2 YDEGEE come from the germline V gene. V lost 0 bases and J lost 6, with 13 bases in between.

This clone is a singleton in its sample. The chain is built from TRBV9 and TRBJ2-7; D remains ambiguous. Trimming stripped 0 bases from V and 2 bases from J, with 12 bases between. There are 15 residues in the CDR3. Per the germline V gene, CDR1 is SGDLS and CDR2 is YYNGEE. CDR3: CASSVGAEGPYEQYF. The CDR3 nucleotides are TGTGCCAGCAGCGTAGGGGCCGAAGGCCCCTACGAGCAGTACTTC.

The chain recombines TRBV3-1 (or the pseudogene TRBV3-2) with TRBJ1-1, with no clear D. Trimming took 4 bases from V and 3 from J, leaving 9 bases between them. The germline V gene encodes CDR1 LGHDT and CDR2 YNNKEL (reference sequence). This CDR3 is built from 13 residues. The CDR3 is CASSRMEDTEAFF. CDR3 bases: TGTGCCAGCAGCCGGATGGAGGACACTGAAGCTTTCTTT.

The chain employs TRBV29-1 and TRBJ1-3, with 8 bases aligning to TRBD1. The CDR3 loop spans 14 amino acids. The V and J ends lost 6 bases and 3 bases, in that order; junction bases with no gene match: 7. Germline CDR1 SQVTM, CDR2 ANQGSEA. CDR3: CSVALTGDGNTIYF. The CDR3 nucleotides read TGCAGCGTCGCCTTGACAGGGGATGGAAACACCATATATTTT. Variable domain in full (rest from reference TRBV29-1 and TRBJ1-3): SAVISQKPSRDICQRGTSLTIQCQVDSQVTMMFWYRQQPGQSLTLIATANQGSEATYESGFVIDKFPISRPNLTFSTLTVSNMSPEDSSIYLCSVALTGDGNTIYFGEGSWLTVV.

The V call is TRBV7-2, the J call TRBJ1-1; 7 bases map to TRBD1. The CDR3 is 16 amino acids. V lost 4 bases and J lost 0; bases outside the gene matches: 8. The V gene's germline CDR1 is SGHTA and CDR2 FQGNSA. CDR3 nucleotide sequence: TGTGCCAGCAGCTCCGACAGGGTATCTATGAACACTGAAGCTTTCTTT. Its translation is CASSSDRVSMNTEAFF.

The rearrangement uses TRBV28 and TRBJ1-1; D unclear. The CDR3 loop spans 11 amino acids. Between the trimmed V and J ends, which lost 2 bases and 11 bases, there was a span of 9 bases. Germline assignment: CDR1 MDHEN and CDR2 SYDVKM. As DNA, the CDR3 is TGTGCCAGCAGTTTACGCGCGTGGGCTTTCTTT. Encoded protein: CASSLRAWAFF.

This chain links TRBV12-3 or TRBV12-4 with TRBJ1-1; TRBD1 agrees at 9 bases. V was pared by 7 bases and J by 7 bases, with 7 bases of the junction left unmatched. This CDR3 is built from 13 residues. The CDR3 coding sequence is TGTGCCAGCATGCAGGGACAGGGCAGTGAAGCTTTCTTT. The encoded protein is CASMQGQGSEAFF.

V and J are TRBV4-2 and TRBJ1-1; D ambiguous. Trimming pared 4 bases from V and 1 base from J, leaving 7 bases between. The CDR3 runs 13 residues. Per the germline V gene, CDR1 is LGHNA and CDR2 is YNFKEQ. The CDR3 region is CASSLLKNTEAFF. Written as DNA, the CDR3 is TGTGCCAGCAGCCTCCTTAAGAACACTGAAGCTTTCTTT.

The chain is built from TRBV10-1 and TRBJ2-2; D call uncertain. Per the germline V gene, CDR1 is WNHNN and CDR2 is SYGVQD (reference sequence). CDR3 length: 13 amino acids. The germline V and J ends were trimmed by 6 bases and 4 bases, with 9 bases remaining between them. Here the CDR3 reads CASSLYGTGELFF. The DNA for the CDR3 is TGCGCCAGCAGCCTGTACGGCACCGGGGAGCTGTTTTTT.

The chain joins TRBV4-2 to TRBJ2-7; D is possibly TRBD1 (6 bases). The V gene lost 4 bases and the J gene lost 3 bases, with 19 bases spanning the gap. Germline values: CDR1 LGHNA, CDR2 YNFKEQ. The CDR3 sequence is 16 residues long. CDR3 nucleotide sequence: TGTGCCAGCAGCCTAGAGCCTCACGGGACAAGCTACGAGCAGTACTTC. Amino acid sequence: CASSLEPHGTSYEQYF.

This clone has more than one count but fewer than ten. The V gene is TRBV18, the J gene TRBJ2-3; a weak D match, TRBD2 (6 bases). This CDR3 has 16 amino acids. CDR1 is KGHSH and CDR2 is LQKENI in the germline V gene. The V gene lost 3 bases and the J gene lost 0 bases, with 13 bases spanning the gap. Here the CDR3 reads CASSPRAGTSTDTQYF. The DNA for the CDR3 is TGTGCCAGCTCACCCAGGGCGGGAACTAGCACAGATACGCAGTATTTT.

A few counts support this clone. This chain's CDR3 is CASIPGTSGRPEQFF. CDR3 in DNA: TGTGCCAGCATTCCTGGGACTAGCGGGAGGCCCGAGCAGTTCTTC. J is TRBJ2-1 and V is TRBV2; 15 bases match TRBD2. V was pared by 7 bases and J by 10 bases, with 8 bases of the junction left unmatched. CDR3 length: 15 residues. Germline values: CDR1 SNHLY, CDR2 FYNNEI.

The chain carries TRBV6-5 and TRBJ1-1; 7 bases are shared with TRBD1. Germline CDR1 reads MNHEY; CDR2 reads SVGAGI. The CDR3 runs 16 residues. J lost 1 base, V lost 4 bases, and 9 bases had no gene match. CDR3 sequence: CASSSGGKGANTEAFF. The DNA of the CDR3 is TGTGCCAGCAGTTCCGGAGGCAAGGGGGCGAACACTGAAGCTTTCTTT.

This chain uses TRBV5-1 with TRBJ1-2, with D possibly TRBD1 on 6 matching bases. Trimming stripped 4 bases from V and 1 base from J, with 17 bases between. CDR1 is SGHRS and CDR2 is YFSETQ in the germline V gene. The CDR3 sequence is 16 residues long. The CDR3 DNA is TGCGCCAGCAGCCCCCTCCCCCGGACAGATAACTATGGCTACACCTTC. Its protein is CASSPLPRTDNYGYTF.

The gene calls are TRBV5-1 and TRBJ2-7; TRBD2 matches at 7 bases. This CDR3 is built from 15 residues. Germline V gene lookup returns CDR1 SGHRS and CDR2 YFSETQ. J was trimmed by 4 bases and V by 5 bases; bases with no gene match: 12. The CDR3 sequence is CASSPVGGKDYEQYF. CDR3 bases: TGCGCCAGCAGTCCGGTCGGGGGGAAGGATTACGAGCAGTACTTC.